This T cell receptor beta chain was sequenced during a study of glioma-infiltrating T cells after dendritic cell vaccination. Study-wide context: Three intradermal dendritic cell vaccine injections were given every two weeks.

The V and J ends lost 0 bases and 5 bases respectively, with 8 bases between them. Germline V CDR1 and CDR2: SGDLS, YYNGEE. The CDR3 sequence is 13 residues long. Input was roughly 2.2 ug genomic DNA, or all available if less. The PCR used 60 V beta and 13 J beta primers. The data were produced by immunoSEQ multiplex PCR, yet TCRdb's version contains in-frame clones alone and is incomplete. The data show 49,000 or so clones, with roughly 87% seen just once and approximately 10% held by the top ten. The input for sequencing was blood, taken before dendritic cell vaccination. The TCR originated in a human donor with glioblastoma. The chain has TRBV9 and TRBJ1-1, with D uncertain. CDR3 in DNA: TGTGCCAGCAGCGTAGTCGAGGGAACTGAAGCTTTCTTT. It is translated as CASSVVEGTEAFF.